Listed below are T cell receptor beta chains from one sample, sequenced in a study of cytomegalovirus exposure and HLA in healthy donors. The table came from immunoSEQ multiplex PCR; TCRdb's copy has only in-frame clones and leaves some out. The repertoire has over 65,000 clones, around 73% of them found once; the top ten carry approximately 3.2%. The sequenced material came from PBMCs. The origin of the receptors is a man aged 50 to 60 in good health and CMV-seronegative. The CDR3 runs from the conserved cysteine through the conserved F or W. A D gene is named only where the DNA matches it firmly. Size tells how often a clone was seen (once, few, many) or the class of an expanded clone, and some rows leave it out.

CDR3 | DNA | D | J | V | size
CASSLVGTGAVEQYF | TGTGCCAGCAGCTTAGTAGGGACAGGGGCTGTTGAGCAGTACTTC | TRBD1 | TRBJ2-7 | TRBV11-3 | -
CASHRVPYEQYF | TGTGCCAGCCACAGGGTTCCCTACGAGCAGTACTTC | - | TRBJ2-7 | TRBV6-1 | -
CASSSLDRGSYNEQFF | TGTGCCAGCAGCAGCTTAGACAGGGGCTCCTACAATGAGCAGTTCTTC | TRBD1 | TRBJ2-1 | TRBV5-4 | -
CASSLTGYAEQYF | TGTGCCAGCAGCCTGACAGGGTATGCCGAGCAGTACTTC | TRBD1 | TRBJ2-7 | TRBV7-2 | once
CASSLGRYSTDTQYF | TGCGCCAGCAGCTTAGGCAGGTATAGCACAGATACGCAGTATTTT | - | TRBJ2-3 | TRBV5-1 | -
CASSSQGAAEAFF | TGTGCCAGCAGTTCCCAGGGGGCAGCTGAAGCTTTCTTT | TRBD1 | TRBJ1-1 | TRBV2 | -
CASSEGSGGNEQFF | TGTGCCAGCAGTGAAGGTAGCGGGGGAAATGAGCAGTTCTTC | TRBD2 | TRBJ2-1 | TRBV6-1 | -
CASRRGKNAGELFF | TGTGCCAGCCGAAGGGGCAAGAATGCCGGGGAGCTGTTTTTT | - | TRBJ2-2 | TRBV11-1 | -
CASSLLGPGEYEQYF | TGTGCCAGCAGTTTATTAGGGCCCGGGGAGTACGAGCAGTACTTC | - | TRBJ2-7 | TRBV28 | once
CASSVAAEANYGYTF | TGTGCCAGCAGCGTAGCCGCAGAGGCTAACTATGGCTACACCTTC | - | TRBJ1-2 | TRBV9 | -
CASSPGPGRGTEAFF | TGTGCCAGCAGCCCGGGGCCAGGGAGGGGAACTGAAGCTTTCTTT | - | TRBJ1-1 | TRBV7-9 | -
CASRPGLTVGPQHF | TGTGCCAGTAGACCGGGACTGACGGTAGGACCCCAGCATTTT | - | TRBJ1-5 | TRBV19 | -
CASSNPGTGVEKLFF | TGTGCCAGCAGTAACCCCGGGACAGGGGTGGAAAAACTGTTTTTT | TRBD1 | TRBJ1-4 | TRBV6-6 | -
CSVEAWTDTQYF | TGCAGCGTTGAGGCCTGGACAGATACGCAGTATTTT | - | TRBJ2-3 | TRBV29-1 | -
CASSPKTSGGVTDTQYF | TGCGCCAGCAGCCCGAAGACTAGCGGGGGGGTTACAGATACGCAGTATTTT | TRBD2 | TRBJ2-3 | TRBV5-1 | -
CASKTQGPNPTNEQFF | TGTGCCAGCAAAACCCAGGGGCCTAATCCCACGAATGAGCAGTTCTTC | - | TRBJ2-1 | TRBV6-6 | -
CASSGAVEKLFF | TGTGCCAGCAGCGGGGCGGTTGAAAAACTGTTTTTT | - | TRBJ1-4 | TRBV7-9 | -
CASGYPERGGTDTQYF | TGTGCCAGCGGATATCCAGAGCGGGGGGGCACAGATACGCAGTATTTT | - | TRBJ2-3 | TRBV21-1 | -
CASSPTGNNEAFF | TGTGCCAGTAGTCCCACAGGAAATAATGAAGCTTTCTTT | - | TRBJ1-1 | TRBV19 | -